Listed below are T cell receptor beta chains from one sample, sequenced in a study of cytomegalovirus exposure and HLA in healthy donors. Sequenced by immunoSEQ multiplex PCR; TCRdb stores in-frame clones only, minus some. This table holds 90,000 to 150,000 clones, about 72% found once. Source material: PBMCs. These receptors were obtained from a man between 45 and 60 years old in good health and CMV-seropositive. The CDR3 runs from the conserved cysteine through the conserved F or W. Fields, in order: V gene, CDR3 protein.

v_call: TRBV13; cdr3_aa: CASSSEGDRGTETQYF
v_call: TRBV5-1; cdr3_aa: CASSLDNGGGGDTQYF
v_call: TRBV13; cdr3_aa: CASSSRQRMNTEAFF
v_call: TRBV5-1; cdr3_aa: CASSWDSPGNTIYF
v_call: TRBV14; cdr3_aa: CASSLQQGIAGELFF
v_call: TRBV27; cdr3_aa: CASSFGRQGVSQQFF
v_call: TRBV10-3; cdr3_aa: CAISERLAGGAYEQYF
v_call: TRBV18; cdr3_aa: CASSPPGQIGYYGYTF
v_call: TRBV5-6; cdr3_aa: CASSWDRAGNTIYF
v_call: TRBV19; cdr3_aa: CASSIRTGLAYNEQFF
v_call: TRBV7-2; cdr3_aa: CASSLQGSNTGELFF
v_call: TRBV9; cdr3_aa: CASSVTRGYTGELFF
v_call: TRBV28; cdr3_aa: CASSFRTSGRVNEQFF
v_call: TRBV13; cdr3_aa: CASSLTGTGGHEQYF
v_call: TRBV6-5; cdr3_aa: CASSNDRGNNEQFF
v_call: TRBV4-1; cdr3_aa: CASSQDRGRAYEQYF
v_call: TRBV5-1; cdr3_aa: CASSLEVASYEQYF
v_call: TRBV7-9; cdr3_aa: CASSFHRGQTEKLFF
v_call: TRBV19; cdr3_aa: CASSLAGGAGELFF
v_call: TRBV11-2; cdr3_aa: CASSSSTGINNEQFF
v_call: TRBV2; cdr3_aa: CASSAAVFAYEQYF
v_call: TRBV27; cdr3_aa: CASSYNPTGDQYF
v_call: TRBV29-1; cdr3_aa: CSVRTSGRWGSTDTQYF
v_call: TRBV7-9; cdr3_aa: CASSLGQGPGYEQYF
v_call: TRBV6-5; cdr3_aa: CASSYSTTYEQYF
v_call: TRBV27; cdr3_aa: CASSLTYAGETQYF
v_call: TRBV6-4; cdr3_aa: CASRLTGGVGGELFF
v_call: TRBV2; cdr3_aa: CASSSRGMNTGELFF
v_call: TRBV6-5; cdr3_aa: CASSGLGDFTEAFF
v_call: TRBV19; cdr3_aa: CASRREAQYSGNTIYF
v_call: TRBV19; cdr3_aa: CASSIPGTDTYYTF
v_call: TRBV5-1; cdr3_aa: CASSLAGQNTGELFF
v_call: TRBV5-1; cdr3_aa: CASGVTSGRGETQYF
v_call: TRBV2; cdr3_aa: CASSGRAGSEKLFF
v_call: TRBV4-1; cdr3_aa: CASSLKGDPTAGKTFF
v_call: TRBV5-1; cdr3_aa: CASSLGQENTEAFF
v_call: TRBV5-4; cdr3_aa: CASSLVAAGSNEQFF
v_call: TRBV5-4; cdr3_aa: CASSLGRGSTNEKLFF
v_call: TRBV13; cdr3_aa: CASSSRQGSSGNTIYF
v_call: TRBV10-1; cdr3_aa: CASSESGLMNTEAFF
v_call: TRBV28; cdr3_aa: CASSLEGASMNTEAFF
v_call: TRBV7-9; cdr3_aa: CASSLLAGGPARETQYF
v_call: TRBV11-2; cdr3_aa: CASSLEAGGGNNEQFF
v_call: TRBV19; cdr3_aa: CASSPTGLYGYTF
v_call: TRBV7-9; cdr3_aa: CASSTWAEGETQYF
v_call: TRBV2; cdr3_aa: CASSGRDAIYGYTF
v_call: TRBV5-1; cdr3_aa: CASSAGAYEQYF
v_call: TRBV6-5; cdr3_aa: CASSFPGDDGYTF
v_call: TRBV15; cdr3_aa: CATRKSDRETSYEQYF
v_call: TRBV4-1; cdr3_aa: CASSQDTSLDTQYF
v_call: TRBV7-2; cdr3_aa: CASSSGLHTGELFF
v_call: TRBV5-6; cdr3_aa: CASSLGRGVLETQYF
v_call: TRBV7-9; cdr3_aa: CASSPRQGARAGSEAFF
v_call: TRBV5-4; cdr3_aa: CASSIETGSYEQYF
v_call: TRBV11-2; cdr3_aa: CASSPGQGARDDNSPLHF
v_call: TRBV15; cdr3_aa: CATSRDSGDGANVLTF
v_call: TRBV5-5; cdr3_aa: CASSLVVSSYEQYF
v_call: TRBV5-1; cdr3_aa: CASSQGRGEQYF
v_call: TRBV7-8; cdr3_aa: CASSSQETQYF
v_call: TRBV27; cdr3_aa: CASSLAGGYNYEQYF